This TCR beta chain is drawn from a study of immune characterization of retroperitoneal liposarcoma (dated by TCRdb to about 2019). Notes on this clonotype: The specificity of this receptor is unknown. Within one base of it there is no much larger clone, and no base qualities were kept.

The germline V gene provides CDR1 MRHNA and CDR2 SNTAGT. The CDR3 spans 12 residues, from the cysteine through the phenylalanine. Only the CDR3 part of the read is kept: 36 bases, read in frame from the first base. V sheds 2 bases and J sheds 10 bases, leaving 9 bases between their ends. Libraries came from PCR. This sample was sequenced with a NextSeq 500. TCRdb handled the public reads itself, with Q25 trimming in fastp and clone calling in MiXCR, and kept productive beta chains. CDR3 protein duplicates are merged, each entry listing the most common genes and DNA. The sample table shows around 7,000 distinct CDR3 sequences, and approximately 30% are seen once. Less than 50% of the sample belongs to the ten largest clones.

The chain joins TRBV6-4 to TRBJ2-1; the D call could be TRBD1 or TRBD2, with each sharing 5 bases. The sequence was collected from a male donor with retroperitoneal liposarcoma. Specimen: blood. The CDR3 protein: CASSDDEGEQFF. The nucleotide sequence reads TGTGCCAGCAGTGACGACGAGGGGGAGCAGTTCTTC.